This T cell receptor beta chain was identified in a study of blood T cell repertoires in COVID-19. The ends were cut back, 5 bases at V and 4 bases at J, with 12 bases in the middle. CDR1 and CDR2 from the germline V gene are LNHDA and SQIVND (reference sequence). This CDR3 has 14 amino acids. Produced via immunoSEQ multiplex PCR; TCRdb's table is partial and in-frame only. The data show fewer than 350,000 clones, around 90% seen once. The V call is TRBV19, the J call TRBJ2-1; D perhaps matches TRBD1 (5 bases). Specimen: PBMCs or T cells enriched from blood (not recorded which). This receptor was taken from a woman younger than 45 with acute COVID-19. CDR3 protein: CASSPDSHYNEQFF. The CDR3 region has the DNA TGTGCCAGTAGTCCCGACAGTCATTACAATGAGCAGTTCTTC.